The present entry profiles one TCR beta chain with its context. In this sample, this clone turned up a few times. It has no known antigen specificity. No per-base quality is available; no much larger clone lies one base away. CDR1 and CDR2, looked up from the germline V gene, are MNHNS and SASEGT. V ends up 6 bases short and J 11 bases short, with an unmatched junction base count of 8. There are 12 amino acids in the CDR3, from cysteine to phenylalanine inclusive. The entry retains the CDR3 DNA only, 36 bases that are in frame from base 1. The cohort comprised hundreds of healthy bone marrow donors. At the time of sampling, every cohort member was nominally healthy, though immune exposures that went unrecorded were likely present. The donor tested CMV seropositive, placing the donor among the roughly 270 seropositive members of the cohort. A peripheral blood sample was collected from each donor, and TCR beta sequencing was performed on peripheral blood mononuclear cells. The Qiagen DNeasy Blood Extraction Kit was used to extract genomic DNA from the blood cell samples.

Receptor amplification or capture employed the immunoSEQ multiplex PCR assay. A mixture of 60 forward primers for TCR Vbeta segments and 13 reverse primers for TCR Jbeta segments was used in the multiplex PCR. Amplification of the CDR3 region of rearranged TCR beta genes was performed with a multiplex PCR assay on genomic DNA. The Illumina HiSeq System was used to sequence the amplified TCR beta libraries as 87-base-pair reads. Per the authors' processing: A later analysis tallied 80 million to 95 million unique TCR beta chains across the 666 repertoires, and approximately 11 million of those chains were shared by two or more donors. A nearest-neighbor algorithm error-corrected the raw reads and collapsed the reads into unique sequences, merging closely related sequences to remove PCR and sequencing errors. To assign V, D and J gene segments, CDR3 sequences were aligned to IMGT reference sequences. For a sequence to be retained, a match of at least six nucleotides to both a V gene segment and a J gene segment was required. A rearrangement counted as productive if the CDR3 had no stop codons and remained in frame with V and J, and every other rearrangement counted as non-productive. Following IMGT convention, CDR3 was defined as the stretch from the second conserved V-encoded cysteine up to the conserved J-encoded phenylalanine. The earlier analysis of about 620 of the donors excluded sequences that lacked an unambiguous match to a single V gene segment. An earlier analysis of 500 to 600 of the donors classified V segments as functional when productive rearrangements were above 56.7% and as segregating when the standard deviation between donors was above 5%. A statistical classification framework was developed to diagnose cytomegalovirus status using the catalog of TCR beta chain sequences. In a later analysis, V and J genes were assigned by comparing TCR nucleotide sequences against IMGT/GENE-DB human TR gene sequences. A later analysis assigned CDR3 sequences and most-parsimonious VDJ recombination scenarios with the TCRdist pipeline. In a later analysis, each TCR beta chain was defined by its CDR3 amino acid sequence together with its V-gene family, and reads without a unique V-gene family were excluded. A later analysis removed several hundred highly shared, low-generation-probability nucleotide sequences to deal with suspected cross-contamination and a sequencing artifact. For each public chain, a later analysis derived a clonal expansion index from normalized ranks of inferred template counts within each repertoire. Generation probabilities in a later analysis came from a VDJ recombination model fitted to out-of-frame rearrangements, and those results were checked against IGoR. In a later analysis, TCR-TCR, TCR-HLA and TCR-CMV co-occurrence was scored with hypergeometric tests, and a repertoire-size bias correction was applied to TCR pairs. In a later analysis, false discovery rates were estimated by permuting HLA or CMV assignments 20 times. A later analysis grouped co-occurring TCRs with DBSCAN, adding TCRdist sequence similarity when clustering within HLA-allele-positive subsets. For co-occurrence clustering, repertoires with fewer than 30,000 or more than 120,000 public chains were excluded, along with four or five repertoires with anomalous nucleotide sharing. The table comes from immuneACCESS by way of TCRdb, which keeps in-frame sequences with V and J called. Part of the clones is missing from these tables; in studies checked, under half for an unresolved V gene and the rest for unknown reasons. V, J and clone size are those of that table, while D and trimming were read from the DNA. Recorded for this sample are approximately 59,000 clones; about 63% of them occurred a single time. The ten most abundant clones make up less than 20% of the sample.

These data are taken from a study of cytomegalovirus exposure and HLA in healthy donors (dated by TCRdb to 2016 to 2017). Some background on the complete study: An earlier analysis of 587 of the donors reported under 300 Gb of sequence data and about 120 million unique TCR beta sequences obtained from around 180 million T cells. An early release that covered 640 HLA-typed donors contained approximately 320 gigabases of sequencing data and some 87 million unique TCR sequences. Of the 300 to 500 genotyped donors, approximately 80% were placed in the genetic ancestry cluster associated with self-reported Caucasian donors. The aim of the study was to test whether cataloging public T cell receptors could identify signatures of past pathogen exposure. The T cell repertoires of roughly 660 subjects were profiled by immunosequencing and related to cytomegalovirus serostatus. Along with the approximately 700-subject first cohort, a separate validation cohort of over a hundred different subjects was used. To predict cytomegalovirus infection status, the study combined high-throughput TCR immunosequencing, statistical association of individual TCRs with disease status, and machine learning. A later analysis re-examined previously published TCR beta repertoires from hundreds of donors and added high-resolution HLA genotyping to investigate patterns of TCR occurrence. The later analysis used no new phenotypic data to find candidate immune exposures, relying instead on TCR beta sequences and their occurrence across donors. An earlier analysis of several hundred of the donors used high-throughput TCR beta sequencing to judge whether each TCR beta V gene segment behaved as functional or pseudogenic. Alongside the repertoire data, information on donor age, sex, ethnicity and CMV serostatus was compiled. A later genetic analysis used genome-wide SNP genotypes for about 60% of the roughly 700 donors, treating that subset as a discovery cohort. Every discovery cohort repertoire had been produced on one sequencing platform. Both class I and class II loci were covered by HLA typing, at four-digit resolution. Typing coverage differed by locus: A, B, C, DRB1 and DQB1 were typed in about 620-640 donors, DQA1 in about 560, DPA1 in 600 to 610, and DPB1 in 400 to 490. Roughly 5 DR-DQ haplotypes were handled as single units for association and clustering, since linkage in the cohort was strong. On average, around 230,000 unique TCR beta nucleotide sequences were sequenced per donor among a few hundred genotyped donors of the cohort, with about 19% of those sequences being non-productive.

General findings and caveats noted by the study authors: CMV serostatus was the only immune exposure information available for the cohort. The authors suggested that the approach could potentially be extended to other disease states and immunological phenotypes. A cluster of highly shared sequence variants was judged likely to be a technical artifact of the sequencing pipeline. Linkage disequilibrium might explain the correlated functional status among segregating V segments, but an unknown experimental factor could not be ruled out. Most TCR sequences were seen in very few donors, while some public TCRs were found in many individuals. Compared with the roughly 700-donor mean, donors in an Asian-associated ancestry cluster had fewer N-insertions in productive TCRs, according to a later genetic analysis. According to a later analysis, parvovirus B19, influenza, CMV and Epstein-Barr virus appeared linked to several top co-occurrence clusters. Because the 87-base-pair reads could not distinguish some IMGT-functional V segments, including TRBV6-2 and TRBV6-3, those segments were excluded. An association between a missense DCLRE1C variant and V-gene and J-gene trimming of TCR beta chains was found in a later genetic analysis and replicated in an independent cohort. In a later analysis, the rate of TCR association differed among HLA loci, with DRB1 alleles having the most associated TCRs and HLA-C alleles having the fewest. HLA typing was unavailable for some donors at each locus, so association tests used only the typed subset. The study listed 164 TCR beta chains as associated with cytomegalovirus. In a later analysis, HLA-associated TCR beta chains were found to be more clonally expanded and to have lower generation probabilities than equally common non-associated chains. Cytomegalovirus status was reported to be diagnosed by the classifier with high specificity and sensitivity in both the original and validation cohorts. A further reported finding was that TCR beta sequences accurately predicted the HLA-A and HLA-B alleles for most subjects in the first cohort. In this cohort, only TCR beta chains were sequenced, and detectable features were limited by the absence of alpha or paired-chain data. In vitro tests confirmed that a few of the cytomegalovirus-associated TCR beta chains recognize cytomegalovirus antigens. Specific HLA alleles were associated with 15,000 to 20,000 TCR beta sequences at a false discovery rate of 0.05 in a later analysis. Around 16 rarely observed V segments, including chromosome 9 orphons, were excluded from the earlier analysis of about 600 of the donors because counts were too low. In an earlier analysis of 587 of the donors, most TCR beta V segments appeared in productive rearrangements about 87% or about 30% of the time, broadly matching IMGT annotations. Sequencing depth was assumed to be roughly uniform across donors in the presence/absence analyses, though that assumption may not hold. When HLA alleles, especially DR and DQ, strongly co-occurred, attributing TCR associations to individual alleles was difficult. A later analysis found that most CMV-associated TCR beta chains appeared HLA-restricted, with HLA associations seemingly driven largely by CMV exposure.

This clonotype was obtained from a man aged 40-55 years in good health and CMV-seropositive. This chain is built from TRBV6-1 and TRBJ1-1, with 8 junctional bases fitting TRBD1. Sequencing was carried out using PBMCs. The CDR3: CASRDDRGSAFF. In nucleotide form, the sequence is TGTGCCAGCAGAGATGACAGGGGAAGTGCTTTCTTT.